This passage covers 25 T cell receptor beta chains from one sample sequenced in a study of T cell repertoires in cytomegalovirus infection. TCRdb re-called the reads through MiXCR, storing one row per CDR3 protein. The sample consists of more than 400,000 distinct CDR3 sequences, more than 25% of them appearing once. The specimen sequenced was PBMCs. Every receptor here comes from a human donor in good health (CMV status not recorded). Some clones in this sample may be carry-over from other donors' samples.

This clonotype was counted once. This chain uses TRBV29-1 with TRBJ2-1; 7 bases are a match to TRBD2. V was clipped by 5 bases and J by 0 bases; unmatched bases: 4. Looked up from germline, CDR1 is SQVTM and CDR2 is ANQGSEA. This CDR3 has 14 residues. DNA of the CDR3: TGCAGCGTTACTAGCGCGAGCTCCTACAATGAGCAGTTCTTC. Its translation: CSVTSASSYNEQFF.

V is TRBV14 and J is TRBJ2-1; D tentatively fits TRBD1 or TRBD2 (6 bases each). The CDR3 totals 18 residues. Germline V CDR1 and CDR2: SGHDN, FVKESK. The germline V and J ends were trimmed by 3 bases and 7 bases, with 25 bases remaining between them. CDR3 nucleotides: TGTGCCAGCAGCCACATTAAAAGGTTGGCGGGAAGGGGGAATGAGCAGTTCTTC. Translating gives CASSHIKRLAGRGNEQFF.

The gene calls are TRBV19 and TRBJ2-3; possible D gene TRBD2, 6 bases. Deletions cut 5 bases from V and 4 bases from J, with 22 bases between. The CDR3 loop spans 17 amino acids. The germline V gene encodes CDR1 LNHDA and CDR2 SQIVND (reference sequence). In DNA form, the CDR3 reads TGTGCCAGTAGTGCCCAGGAGGGCGAGAAGGCGGCAGATACGCAGTATTTT. It is translated as CASSAQEGEKAADTQYF.

The gene calls are TRBV27 and TRBJ2-7; 8 bases map to TRBD1. CDR1 and CDR2 from the germline V gene are MNHEY and SMNVEV (reference sequence). Unmatched junction bases numbered 7, after V lost 5 bases and J lost 7 bases. The CDR3 totals 13 residues. The DNA of the CDR3 is TGTGCCAGCAGTCCCGGGACAGGCGGAGAGCAGTACGTC. It translates to CASSPGTGGEQYV.

This clonotype was counted many times. This chain uses TRBV7-2 with TRBJ2-3; the D is unclear. The CDR3 is 15 amino acids. V lost 1 base to trimming and J lost 7 bases, with 15 bases between them. Germline assignment: CDR1 SGHTA and CDR2 FQGNSA. CDR3 in DNA: TGTGCCAGCAGCTTAGGGCCCACGCAAGGGAATACGCAGTATTTT. It encodes CASSLGPTQGNTQYF.

The V call is TRBV12-3 or TRBV12-4, the J call TRBJ2-1; D gene ambiguous. The CDR3 is 14 residues long. The V gene lost 1 base and the J gene lost 5 bases, with 9 bases spanning the gap. Written as DNA, the CDR3 is TGTGCCAGCAGTTTAGGTACTAATGACAATGAGCAGTTCTTC. Protein sequence: CASSLGTNDNEQFF.

In this sample, this clonotype turned up many times. This chain connects TRBV7-2 to TRBJ1-2, with TRBD1 as a possible D gene (6 bases). The CDR3 totals 19 residues. V lost 4 bases to trimming and J lost 3 bases, with 27 bases between them. Germline CDR1 SGHTA, CDR2 FQGNSA. The chain's CDR3 is CASSSNLRDRQEGYYGYTF. In DNA, the CDR3 is TGTGCCAGCAGCTCGAATCTTCGGGACCGACAGGAGGGTTACTATGGCTACACCTTC.

This clonotype came up a few times. The J gene is TRBJ2-2, the V gene TRBV7-2; TRBD1 matches 9 bases. V lost 5 bases, J lost 6 bases, and 7 bases stayed unmatched. The germline V gene encodes CDR1 SGHTA and CDR2 FQGNSA. CDR3 length equals 15 residues. CDR3 sequence reads: CASSPGTGSSGELFF. DNA of the CDR3: TGTGCCAGCAGCCCCGGGACAGGGTCGTCCGGGGAGCTGTTTTTT.

The chain has TRBV6-5 and TRBJ1-1; a possible D gene is TRBD1 (5 bases). Deletions cut 2 bases from V and 2 bases from J, with 12 bases between. Germline assignment: CDR1 MNHEY and CDR2 SVGAGI. This CDR3 is built from 15 residues. The CDR3 DNA is TGTGCCAGCAGTTACATTGGACAAATTAACACTGAAGCTTTCTTT. Translating it yields CASSYIGQINTEAFF.

The V and J genes are TRBV5-1 and TRBJ2-3; tentatively, D is TRBD1 or TRBD2 (5 bases each). The germline CDR1 and CDR2 sequences are SGHRS and YFSETQ. The CDR3 is 17 amino acids. V was shortened by 0 bases and J by 0 bases, with 14 bases between the two germline ends. CDR3 region: CASSLELSGTSTDTQYF. The CDR3 DNA follows: TGCGCCAGCAGCTTGGAACTTTCCGGGACGAGCACAGATACGCAGTATTTT. Based on the CDR3 plus reference TRBV5-1 and TRBJ2-3, the full variable domain is KAGVTQTPRYLIKTRGQQVTLSCSPISGHRSVSWYQQTPGQGLQFLFEYFSETQRNKGNFPGRFSGRQFSNSRSEMNVSTLELGDSALYLCASSLELSGTSTDTQYFGPGTRLTVL.

This clonotype was seen more than once but under ten times. The J gene is TRBJ2-6, the V gene TRBV7-2, with 7 positions matching TRBD2. From germline, CDR1 is SGHTA and CDR2 FQGNSA. J gave up 4 bases and V 4 bases, and 4 bases lay outside the gene matches. This CDR3 spans 15 amino acids. The DNA of the CDR3 is TGTGCCAGCAGCTGGGAGGGTGCCGGGGCCAACGTCCTGACTTTC. Amino acids: CASSWEGAGANVLTF.

To note about this clonotype: Sequence at one end of the junction differs from germline and may be a read error. This chain connects TRBV12-3 or TRBV12-4 to TRBJ2-1, with unresolved D. This CDR3 contains 11 residues. In DNA, the CDR3 is TGTGCCAGCATGGAAGCAGGAACAAGAATCTTC. Its translation: CASMEAGTRIF.

The chain couples TRBV19 to TRBJ2-1; 11 bases map to TRBD2. The V gene's germline CDR1 is LNHDA and CDR2 SQIVND (reference sequence). CDR3 length: 17 residues. J lost 8 bases, V lost 3 bases, and 12 bases had no gene match. The CDR3 sequence is CASSISCSSGRIYEQFF. For the CDR3, the DNA is TGTGCCAGTAGTATTTCTTGCTCTAGCGGGAGGATTTATGAGCAGTTCTTC.

V usage is TRBV25-1 and J usage is TRBJ2-1, with unresolved D. Deletions cut 6 bases from V and 4 bases from J, with 16 bases between. There are 15 residues in the CDR3. Per the germline V gene, CDR1 is MGHDK and CDR2 is SYGVNS. The DNA for the CDR3 is TGTGCCAGCAGGGGTGACGGCAGGATTTACAATGAGCAGTTCTTC. Its protein is CASRGDGRIYNEQFF.

The chain has TRBV6-2 or TRBV6-3 and TRBJ1-5; perhaps TRBD1 as D (5 bases). Trimming pared 2 bases from V and 7 bases from J, leaving 12 bases between. The CDR3 is 14 residues long. CDR1 MNHEY and CDR2 SVGEGT come from the germline V gene. CDR3: CASSYGTRGQPQHF. The CDR3 bases are TGTGCCAGCAGTTACGGGACCCGCGGACAGCCCCAGCATTTT.

The chain combines TRBV11-3 with TRBJ2-3, with D uncertain. The V gene's germline CDR1 is SGHNT and CDR2 YENEEA. V dropped 5 bases and J dropped 5 bases, with 11 bases sitting between them. The length of the CDR3 is 13 residues. The CDR3 DNA is TGTGCCAGCAGCCACGGAATGGTAGATACGCAGTATTTT. Residues: CASSHGMVDTQYF.

Notes on this clonotype: A read error may produce the germline difference seen at one junction end. The V gene is TRBV7-2, the J gene TRBJ2-4; 7 positions agree with TRBD1. Germline V CDR1 and CDR2: SGHTA, FQGNSA. This CDR3 comprises 14 residues. The CDR3 loop reads CASSHSGTENIQCF. CDR3 DNA sequence: TGTGCCAGCAGCCATTCCGGGACAGAAAACATTCAGTGCTTC.

This clonotype was observed at least ten times. The chain combines TRBV7-9 with TRBJ2-1, with D perhaps matching TRBD2 (6 bases). CDR1 is SEHNR and CDR2 is FQNEAQ in the germline V gene (reference sequence). V was clipped by 6 bases and J by 7 bases, with 16 bases between them. The CDR3 has 14 residues. The DNA of the CDR3 is TGTGCCAGCAGTTCCGGGACTGCCTGGAATGAGCAGTTCTTC. This codes for CASSSGTAWNEQFF.

This clonotype was observed a few times. The genes are TRBV10-1 and TRBJ2-3, with TRBD2 as a possible D gene (5 bases). Trimming took 3 bases from V and 2 from J, leaving 9 bases between them. CDR3 length equals 14 residues. CDR1 and CDR2 from the germline V gene are WNHNN and SYGVQD (reference sequence). The CDR3 spells CASSEGADTDTQYF. The CDR3 DNA is TGCGCCAGCAGTGAAGGAGCGGACACAGATACGCAGTATTTT.

This clonotype was seen many times. V gene TRBV7-2 combines with J gene TRBJ2-5, with 7 bases lining up with TRBD2. CDR3 length: 13 residues. CDR1 is SGHTA, CDR2 FQGNSA, per germline. V dropped 5 bases and J dropped 6; count of bases not matched to a gene: 6. DNA of the CDR3: TGTGCCAGCAGCGCCCGGGACTATCAGACCCAGTACTTC. This codes for CASSARDYQTQYF.

This clonotype showed up just a few times. The genes are TRBV9 and TRBJ2-1; D is tentatively TRBD1 or TRBD2 (5 bases each). The CDR3 sequence is 15 residues long. V was clipped by 0 bases and J by 4 bases, with 11 bases between them. The germline gives CDR1 SGDLS, CDR2 YYNGEE. The CDR3: CASSVVGTAYNEQFF. CDR3 DNA: TGTGCCAGCAGCGTAGTGGGGACGGCTTACAATGAGCAGTTCTTC.

This clonotype was observed a handful of times. The rearrangement joins TRBV7-9 to TRBJ1-1; weak D call: TRBD1 (5 bases). This CDR3 is built from 15 residues. Trimming cost V 4 bases and J 5 bases, with 17 bases left between them. CDR1 is SEHNR, CDR2 FQNEAQ, per germline (reference sequence). CDR3 region: CASSSLGRGETEAFF. For the CDR3, the DNA is TGTGCCAGCAGCTCCCTAGGACGGGGGGAGACTGAAGCTTTCTTT.

The J gene is TRBJ1-1, the V gene TRBV19, with a possible D match to TRBD1 (5 bases). Trimming pared 4 bases from V and 4 bases from J, leaving 10 bases between. CDR3 length: 13 amino acids. The germline V gene has CDR1 LNHDA and CDR2 SQIVND (reference sequence). CDR3 DNA: TGTGCCAGTAGTACGATGGGGGGCACTGAAGCTTTCTTT. It specifies CASSTMGGTEAFF.

This clonotype was counted at least ten times. The chain joins TRBV7-2 to TRBJ2-2; no firm D call. The CDR3 consists of 17 residues. Trimming removed 0 bases at V and 4 bases at J, with 15 bases between. Per the germline V gene, CDR1 is SGHTA and CDR2 is FQGNSA. CDR3 residues: CASSLALGPRVTGELFF. The CDR3 DNA is TGTGCCAGCAGCTTAGCCTTAGGACCCAGAGTCACCGGGGAGCTGTTTTTT.

The J gene is TRBJ1-5, the V gene TRBV28; TRBD1 is a possible D gene (6 bases). The CDR3 extends over 16 amino acids. Germline V gene data show CDR1 as MDHEN and CDR2 as SYDVKM. Trimming took off 5 bases at V and 2 bases at J, with 16 bases between the two ends. The CDR3 DNA reads as TGTGCCAGCAGTCCTCGACAGGCAGACGGCAATCAGCCCCAGCATTTT. Translated, it gives CASSPRQADGNQPQHF. The full variable domain, rest sourced from reference TRBV28 and TRBJ1-5, is DVKVTQSSRYLVKRTGEKVFLECVQDMDHENMFWYRQDPGLGLRLIYFSYDVKMKEKGDIPEGYSVSREKKERFSLILESASTNQTSMYLCASSPRQADGNQPQHFGDGTRLSIL.